The sequence of this T cell receptor (beta chain) was determined in a study of blood T cell repertoires in COVID-19. Looking at the study overall: Italy, Spain and the United States were the sources of the convalescent and acute COVID-19 samples.

J lost 0 bases, V lost 5 bases, and 14 bases had no gene match. The germline CDR1 and CDR2 sequences are SGHNT and YENEEA. This CDR3 contains 20 residues. Profiled with immunoSEQ multiplex PCR; TCRdb holds only in-frame clones, not every one. The table records about 240,000 clones, about 88% of them present only once. The sequence was obtained from a woman in her 70s with active or convalescent COVID-19. The sequencing input was peripheral blood. The gene calls are TRBV11-3 and TRBJ2-6; the match to TRBD1 covers 9 bases. CDR3 in amino acids: CASSPTHRGQGPSGANVLTF. CDR3 nucleotide sequence: TGTGCCAGCAGCCCCACTCACCGGGGACAGGGTCCCTCTGGGGCCAACGTCCTGACTTTC. Combining the CDR3 with reference TRBV11-3 and TRBJ2-6 gives the whole variable domain EAGVVQSPRYKIIEKKQPVAFWCNPISGHNTLYWYLQNLGQGPELLIRYENEEAVDDSQLPKDRFSAERLKGVDSTLKIQPAELGDSAVYLCASSPTHRGQGPSGANVLTFGAGSRLTVL.